This T cell receptor beta chain was found in a study of radiotherapy plus CTLA-4 blockade in lung cancer. On the study more broadly: The study recorded objective responses in roughly a sixth of patients and disease control in 31%. General observations from the study: After treatment with radiotherapy plus ipilimumab, TCR clones that came from the tumor expanded in blood.

Germline values: CDR1 MNHNY, CDR2 SVGAGI (reference sequence). The CDR3 runs to 12 residues. V shed 5 bases and J 8 bases; nucleotides not matched to a gene: 4. The table came from immunoSEQ multiplex PCR; TCRdb's copy has only in-frame clones and leaves some out. The sample holds 35,000 to 45,000 clones, roughly 72% seen once. A remark on this clone: Antigen unknown.

Each patient with chemo-refractory metastatic non-small-cell lung cancer was treated with focal radiation plus CTLA-4 blockade using ipilimumab. The receptor was derived from a human donor with non-small cell lung cancer who had stable disease on radiotherapy plus ipilimumab. J is TRBJ1-2 and V is TRBV6-6; TRBD1 aligns across 8 bases. The sequences come from peripheral blood, collected from a patient treated with radiotherapy plus ipilimumab. The CDR3 DNA sequence: TGTGCCAGCAGTAACCACAGGGGGGGCTACACCTTC. Protein product: CASSNHRGGYTF.